The 19 T cell receptor beta chains below come from one sample, sequenced in a study of PD-1 blockade in mismatch repair-deficient tumors. The table came from immunoSEQ multiplex PCR; TCRdb's copy has only in-frame clones and leaves some out. This table holds 76,000 or so clones, more than 80% found once. Sequenced material: peripheral blood, taken 44 weeks after starting pembrolizumab. Receptors originate from an adult with mismatch repair-deficient cancer.

This sequence joins TRBV19 and TRBJ2-1; the D gene is possibly TRBD2 (6 bases). V lost 5 bases and J lost 5, with 13 bases in between. The CDR3 covers 14 residues. CDR1 and CDR2 from the germline V gene are LNHDA and SQIVND (reference sequence). This chain's CDR3 is CASSPPGLHNEQFF. CDR3 in DNA: TGTGCCAGTAGTCCCCCGGGACTCCACAATGAGCAGTTCTTC.

The sample holds one count of this clone. Written as DNA, the CDR3 is TGTGCCAGCAGGGGACAGAACTCCTACGAGCAGTACTTC. Its translation is CASRGQNSYEQYF. The V and J genes are TRBV9 and TRBJ2-7, with TRBD1 matching 7 bases. Germline V gives CDR1 SGDLS, CDR2 YYNGEE. The CDR3 is 13 amino acids. Trimming cost V 5 bases and J 0 bases; bases outside gene matches: 2.

The chain's CDR3 is CASSPYSLAEDSYNEQFF. DNA for the CDR3: TGTGCCAGTAGTCCCTACTCTCTAGCGGAGGACTCCTACAATGAGCAGTTCTTC. This chain links TRBV19 with TRBJ2-1; TRBD2 aligns across 7 bases. From germline, CDR1 is LNHDA and CDR2 SQIVND (reference sequence). With V trimmed by 5 bases and J by 0 bases, 13 bases remained unmatched. The CDR3 runs 18 residues.

The gene calls are TRBV27 and TRBJ2-3, with 7 bases identical to TRBD1. The CDR3 is made up of 14 amino acids. Germline loops: CDR1 MNHEY, CDR2 SMNVEV (reference sequence). Germline trimming cut 6 bases from V and 4 bases from J; bases unmatched to any gene: 7. This chain's CDR3 is CASRSDRAADTQYF. DNA of the CDR3: TGTGCCAGCAGGAGCGACAGGGCGGCAGATACGCAGTATTTT.

In this sample, this clone turned up many times. This chain joins TRBV7-9 and TRBJ2-1, with 7 nucleotides matching TRBD2. CDR3 length: 15 amino acids. Germline V gene lookup returns CDR1 SEHNR and CDR2 FQNEAQ (reference sequence). V trimming: 5 bases; J trimming: 8 bases; junction bases outside the gene matches: 12. The CDR3 region is CASSTQTTSLDEQFF. Here the CDR3 DNA reads TGTGCCAGCAGCACACAGACGACTAGCCTCGATGAGCAGTTCTTC.

As DNA, the CDR3 is TGTGCCAGCAGCTTACAGGGAGGGAACATTCAGTACTTC. Residues: CASSLQGGNIQYF. The chain employs TRBV5-4 and TRBJ2-4, with a possible D match to TRBD2 (7 bases). This CDR3 has 13 residues. Trimming stripped 2 bases from V and 7 bases from J, with 10 bases between. The V gene's germline CDR1 is SGHNT and CDR2 YYREEE (reference sequence). The whole variable domain, filled in from reference TRBV5-4 and TRBJ2-4, reads ETGVTQSPTHLIKTRGQQVTLRCSSQSGHNTVSWYQQALGQGPQFIFQYYREEENGRGNFPPRFSGLQFPNYSSELNVNALELDDSALYLCASSLQGGNIQYFGAGTRLSVL.

The chain has TRBV6-1 and TRBJ1-2; no clear D gene. Trimming took off 8 bases at V and 5 bases at J, with 3 bases between the two ends. CDR3 length: 9 amino acids. Germline V gives CDR1 MNHNS, CDR2 SASEGT. Written as DNA, the CDR3 is TGTGCCAGCGGTTATGGCTACACCTTC. This encodes CASGYGYTF.

The V call is TRBV7-9, the J call TRBJ2-1; the D is unclear. Looked up from germline, CDR1 is SEHNR and CDR2 is FQNEAQ (reference sequence). This CDR3 region has 11 residues. Trimming removed 5 bases from V and 7 bases from J, with 6 bases in between. This CDR3 is CASSGLNEQFF. The CDR3 DNA reads TGTGCCAGCAGCGGTCTAAATGAGCAGTTCTTC.

The V gene is TRBV7-9, the J gene TRBJ2-7; 8 nucleotides agree with TRBD1. V was clipped by 5 bases and J by 5 bases; unmatched bases: 14. Germline CDR1 reads SEHNR; CDR2 reads FQNEAQ (reference sequence). The CDR3 spans 16 residues. CDR3 DNA sequence: TGTGCCAGCAGCAAAGCAGGGACAGGACTTAGGAACGAGCAGTACTTC. Amino acids: CASSKAGTGLRNEQYF.

This clone was seen just once. This sequence joins TRBV5-1 and TRBJ2-2; D is undetermined. The CDR3 runs 14 residues. Looked up from germline, CDR1 is SGHRS and CDR2 is YFSETQ. Trimming cost V 5 bases and J 5 bases, with 13 bases left between them. The CDR3 region is CASRFAQTTGELFF. CDR3 coding DNA: TGCGCCAGCAGGTTTGCCCAGACGACCGGGGAGCTGTTTTTT.

This clone is medium-sized in the sample. The rearrangement links TRBV13 to TRBJ2-3; 10 bases map to TRBD2. The CDR3 contains 14 residues. In germline, CDR1 is PRHDT, CDR2 FYEKMQ (reference sequence). Trimming removed 5 bases from V and 2 bases from J; junction bases left unmatched: 1. The DNA of the CDR3 is TGTGCCAGCAGCGGACTAGCGGACACAGATACGCAGTATTTT. It is translated as CASSGLADTDTQYF.

V is TRBV6-5 and J is TRBJ2-7, with D unclear. V gave up 2 bases and J gave up 1 base, with 12 bases separating them. The CDR3 is made up of 15 amino acids. Per germline, CDR1 MNHEY and CDR2 SVGAGI. CDR3 sequence reads: CASSYGTDGSYEQYF. The CDR3 nucleotides read TGTGCCAGCAGTTACGGAACGGACGGTTCCTACGAGCAGTACTTC.

The CDR3 coding sequence is TGTGCTAGTGGTGCTCCCTTAGGGTCCTACAATGAGCAGTTCTTC. Translated: CASGAPLGSYNEQFF. The chain has TRBV12-5 and TRBJ2-1; D call uncertain. The CDR3 consists of 15 residues. From germline, CDR1 is LGHNT and CDR2 FRNRAP. V gave up 5 bases and J gave up 1 base, with 12 bases separating them.

This chain links TRBV15 with TRBJ2-7, with 7 positions matching TRBD1. V dropped 0 bases and J dropped 7; count of bases not matched to a gene: 3. The germline V gene encodes CDR1 LNHNV and CDR2 YYDKDF (reference sequence). The CDR3 has 13 amino acids. The CDR3 DNA reads as TGTGCCACCAGCAGAGATCCGGACAGGGAGCAGTACTTC. Amino acids: CATSRDPDREQYF.

The chain is built from TRBV28 and TRBJ2-7; D possibly matches TRBD1 or TRBD2 (8 bases each). Trimming pared 6 bases from V and 3 bases from J, leaving 21 bases between. The CDR3 has 16 amino acids. Germline V lookup: CDR1 MDHEN, CDR2 SYDVKM. The CDR3 sequence is CASSSAGGQEFYEQYF. For the CDR3, the DNA is TGTGCCAGCAGCTCCGCGGGGGGACAGGAATTCTACGAGCAGTACTTC.

This clone appeared a single time. The chain carries TRBV6-6 and TRBJ1-3; D is uncertain. Germline-derived CDR1 and CDR2 are MNHNY and SVGAGI (reference sequence). V lost 7 bases, J lost 0 bases, and 7 bases lay in between. The CDR3 has 13 amino acids. The CDR3 loop is CASTLGSGNTIYF. The CDR3 nucleotides read TGTGCCAGCACCCTCGGCTCTGGAAACACCATATATTTT.

This rearrangement joins TRBV7-6 to TRBJ2-7; possibly TRBD1 for D (6 bases). V was trimmed by 6 bases and J by 6 bases, leaving 15 bases between them. Per germline, CDR1 SGHVS and CDR2 FNYEAQ. This CDR3 has 13 residues. The CDR3 region has the DNA TGTGCCAGCAGTTCTCGCGCAGGGGTCGAGCAGTACTTC. This sequence encodes CASSSRAGVEQYF.

The CDR3 loop reads CASSPLPRVPETQYF. In DNA form, the CDR3 reads TGTGCCAGCTCACCACTTCCCAGGGTACCGGAGACCCAGTACTTC. The J gene is TRBJ2-5, the V gene TRBV18; D might be TRBD1 (5 bases). Between the trimmed V and J ends, which lost 1 base and 5 bases, there was a span of 14 bases. The CDR3 is 15 residues long. Germline CDR1 and CDR2: KGHSH and LQKENI.

Of note for this clone: Additional DNA sequences in this sample encode the identical CDR3. The chain has TRBV7-3 and TRBJ2-3; D remains ambiguous. This CDR3 has 13 amino acids. Looked up from germline, CDR1 is SGHTA and CDR2 is FQGTGA. V lost 3 bases, J lost 1 base, and 5 bases lay in between. CDR3 region: CASSFKGTDTQYF. The CDR3 region has the DNA TGTGCCAGCAGCTTTAAGGGCACAGATACGCAGTATTTT.